One TCR beta chain is described in this entry. This specimen comes from a study of cytotoxic CD8 clonotypes in ibrutinib-treated CLL. Study summary: Response samples were taken after a median of about 12 months on treatment, range 6 to 36.

CDR3 length equals 14 residues. The V gene's germline CDR1 is SGHDN and CDR2 FVKESK. The V gene lost 4 bases and the J gene lost 4 bases, with 12 bases spanning the gap. Assay: immunoSEQ multiplex PCR; the TCRdb copy retains only in-frame clones and omits some. The top ten clones hold approximately 2% of a sample with about 160,000 clones, more than 65% of them seen once. The material sequenced was PBMCs, taken after 12 months of ibrutinib treatment. The chain has TRBV14 and TRBJ2-3, with D possibly matching TRBD2 (7 bases). The sequence was obtained from a human donor with chronic lymphocytic leukemia. This chain's CDR3 is CASSRVGGPDTQYF. DNA for the CDR3: TGTGCCAGCAGCCGCGTCGGGGGGCCAGATACGCAGTATTTT.